This TCR beta chain emerged from a study of CD8 T cells in ankylosing spondylitis. Study-wide findings and caveats: The study identified a TCR beta motif of under ten highly homologous variants that appeared characteristic of ankylosing spondylitis blood. Reports say disease-linked clones showed up significantly more in matched ankylosing spondylitis synovial fluid. Some motif variants had been reported before (in reactive arthritis synovial fluid and blood).

MiXCR was run by TCRdb on the 5' RACE reads, yielding one entry per CDR3 protein. Of a few hundred thousand distinct CDR3 sequences in the sample, approximately 8% were seen once. In its sample, this clonotype was seen once. Its target is not known. Per the germline V gene, CDR1 is LNHNV and CDR2 is YYDKDF (reference sequence). V dropped 2 bases and J dropped 3 bases, with 14 bases sitting between them. CDR3 length equals 15 residues. V usage is TRBV15 and J usage is TRBJ2-7; the D gene is possibly TRBD1 (5 bases). The clonotype originates from a male donor with ankylosing spondylitis. The sample comprised blood, either unsorted or a sorted T cell fraction (not recorded which). CDR3 in DNA: TGTGCCACCAGCAGAACCAGGGCGGTAGGCTACGAGCAGTACTTC. It encodes CATSRTRAVGYEQYF.